The 24 T cell receptor beta chains given below trace back to one sample, sequenced in a study of blood T cell repertoires in COVID-19. Profiled with immunoSEQ multiplex PCR; TCRdb holds only in-frame clones, not every one. Of nearly 95,000 clones detected, around 87% appear once; the ten largest clones hold 4.9%. Sequenced sample: peripheral blood. The receptors here all came from a woman at least 80 years old with acute or convalescent COVID-19.

This clone was seen just once. The rearrangement links TRBV4-2 to TRBJ2-3; 13 positions match TRBD2. J was trimmed by 3 bases and V by 0 bases; bases with no gene match: 6. Germline V CDR1 and CDR2: LGHNA, YNFKEQ. The CDR3 length is 18 residues. The CDR3 nucleotides are TGTGCCAGCAGCCAAGAGATAGGACTAGCGGGAGTTACAGATACGCAGTATTTT. It specifies CASSQEIGLAGVTDTQYF.

The rearrangement joins TRBV5-1 to TRBJ2-1, with 8 positions matching TRBD2. The V segment lost 4 bases and the J segment 4 bases; nucleotides outside the gene matches: 13. Germline-derived CDR1 and CDR2 are SGHRS and YFSETQ. CDR3 size: 17 residues. CDR3 nucleotide sequence: TGCGCCAGCAGCGCCTACTCTTCTAGCGGGCTTTACAATGAGCAGTTCTTC. It codes for CASSAYSSSGLYNEQFF.

The J gene is TRBJ2-2, the V gene TRBV7-3; maybe TRBD2 (6 bases). The germline V and J ends were trimmed by 2 bases and 4 bases, with 8 bases remaining between them. The CDR3 loop spans 14 amino acids. Per the germline V gene, CDR1 is SGHTA and CDR2 is FQGTGA. This chain's CDR3 is CASSLYGGTGELFF. In DNA form, the CDR3 reads TGTGCCAGCAGCTTATACGGGGGCACCGGGGAGCTGTTTTTT.

This clone turned up a few times. The chain carries TRBV7-9 and TRBJ1-1, with 8 bases that match TRBD1. Germline CDR1 is SEHNR and CDR2 is FQNEAQ (reference sequence). The CDR3 extends over 15 amino acids. J lost 10 bases, V lost 1 base, and 11 bases had no gene match. The CDR3 here is CASSLEGFGTGAAFF. The CDR3 DNA reads as TGTGCCAGCAGCTTAGAGGGATTTGGGACAGGAGCAGCTTTCTTT.

The rearrangement links TRBV5-4 to TRBJ2-7; D may be TRBD1 (7 bases). The V end lost 4 bases, the J end lost 2 bases, and 13 bases lay between the germline ends. Germline CDR1 reads SGHNT; CDR2 reads YYREEE (reference sequence). This CDR3 spans 14 amino acids. The CDR3 DNA is TGTGCCAGCAGCCAGGGGGGCGGAACCTACGAGCAGTACTTC. This sequence encodes CASSQGGGTYEQYF.

The V gene is TRBV6-5, the J gene TRBJ1-1, with 7 bases aligning to TRBD1. The CDR3 is 15 amino acids. Germline V gene data show CDR1 as MNHEY and CDR2 as SVGAGI. The trim removed 6 bases at V and 0 bases at J, leaving 7 bases unmatched. The CDR3 nucleotides read TGTGCCAGCAGAGAGCCCGGGACAGTGAACACTGAAGCTTTCTTT. Amino acid sequence: CASREPGTVNTEAFF.

The chain uses TRBV21-1 and TRBJ1-2; the table names TRBD1, a call not compared with the DNA. TRBV21-1 is described as a pseudogene. The CDR3 is 14 amino acids. The CDR3 DNA reads as TGTGCCAGCAGCAAAGGCCAGGGGGCTGATGGCTACACCTTC. Translation gives CASSKGQGADGYTF.

The rearrangement links TRBV5-1 to TRBJ2-1; TRBD2 matches at 10 bases. With V trimmed by 5 bases and J by 3 bases, 5 bases remained unmatched. CDR3 length: 15 amino acids. Germline values: CDR1 SGHRS, CDR2 YFSETQ. The chain's CDR3 is CASSSTSGFYNEQFF. The CDR3 nucleotides are TGCGCCAGCAGTTCGACTAGCGGGTTCTACAATGAGCAGTTCTTC.

This chain joins TRBV30 and TRBJ1-5, with D hard to call. V lost 2 bases and J 7 bases, leaving 15 bases between the germline ends. Germline V gene lookup returns CDR1 GTSNPN and CDR2 SVGIG (reference sequence). There are 14 residues in the CDR3. CDR3 residues: CAWSSALRGQPQHF. The DNA for the CDR3 is TGTGCCTGGAGTTCCGCATTACGCGGACAGCCCCAGCATTTT.

The chain joins TRBV2 to TRBJ2-3, with D hard to call. The germline gives CDR1 SNHLY, CDR2 FYNNEI. Deletions cut 6 bases from V and 7 bases from J, with 11 bases between. CDR3 length equals 12 residues. In DNA form, the CDR3 reads TGTGCCAGCAGCCTATCCCTTTATACGCAGTATTTT. Translation gives CASSLSLYTQYF.

The chain uses TRBV10-3 and TRBJ1-1, with a tentative D call TRBD1 (6 bases). The CDR3 covers 12 residues. Trimming left V 9 bases short and J 2 bases short, with 10 bases between. Germline V gene sequence: CDR1 ENHRY, CDR2 SYGVKD. Here the CDR3 DNA reads TGTGCCATACAGGGCCTTAACACTGAAGCTTTCTTT. Its protein product is CAIQGLNTEAFF.

The CDR3 DNA reads as TGCGCCAGCGGACGGGGGACCCAGTACTTC. It is translated as CASGRGTQYF. The rearrangement uses TRBV5-1 and TRBJ2-5; D is possibly TRBD2 (5 bases). CDR1 is SGHRS and CDR2 is YFSETQ in the germline V gene. V was cut by 7 bases and J by 7 bases, with 8 bases left in between. The CDR3 contains 10 residues.

The chain couples TRBV19 to TRBJ1-2; possibly TRBD1 for D (6 bases). The CDR3 runs to 14 residues. Per germline, CDR1 LNHDA and CDR2 SQIVND (reference sequence). V was pared by 5 bases and J by 6 bases, with 16 bases between. The CDR3 is CASSPLDRYHGYTF. CDR3 nucleotide sequence: TGTGCCAGTAGTCCCTTGGACAGATACCATGGCTACACCTTC. Supplemented by reference TRBV19 and TRBJ1-2, the full variable domain reads DGGITQSPKYLFRKEGQNVTLSCEQNLNHDAMYWYRQDPGQGLRLIYYSQIVNDFQKGDIAEGYSVSREKKESFPLTVTSAQKNPTAFYLCASSPLDRYHGYTFGSGTRLTVV.

This chain links TRBV30 with TRBJ2-1; 7 positions match TRBD1. The CDR3 extends over 13 amino acids. The trim removed 4 bases at V and 0 bases at J, leaving 0 bases unmatched. Germline loops: CDR1 GTSNPN, CDR2 SVGIG (reference sequence). CDR3: CAWNRGSYNEQFF. In nucleotides, the CDR3 is TGTGCCTGGAACAGGGGCTCCTACAATGAGCAGTTCTTC.

The chain joins TRBV10-1 to TRBJ2-2, with D unclear. Germline V gene lookup returns CDR1 WNHNN and CDR2 SYGVQD (reference sequence). The V gene lost 5 bases and the J gene lost 0 bases, with 4 bases spanning the gap. CDR3 size: 13 residues. The CDR3 nucleotides are TGCGCCAGCAGTTTATCGAACACCGGGGAGCTGTTTTTT. Translating it yields CASSLSNTGELFF.

This rearrangement joins TRBV5-1 to TRBJ1-3; D uncertain. Per the germline V gene, CDR1 is SGHRS and CDR2 is YFSETQ. V was pared by 0 bases and J by 0 bases, with 7 bases between. The CDR3 is 15 amino acids. The CDR3 coding sequence is TGCGCCAGCAGCTTGGAAGGGAGCTCTGGAAACACCATATATTTT. It encodes CASSLEGSSGNTIYF.

The chain links TRBV19 to TRBJ2-7, with 8 bases that match TRBD1. Losses at the gene ends were 6 bases for V and 6 bases for J; bases not matched to a gene: 16. This CDR3 contains 16 residues. Germline CDR1 LNHDA, CDR2 SQIVND (reference sequence). CDR3 nucleotide sequence: TGTGCCAGTAGCCGCGGGACAGGAAGGGCCGGGGCCGAGCAGTACTTC. This codes for CASSRGTGRAGAEQYF.

The genes are TRBV15 and TRBJ2-1; 7 bases map to TRBD1. CDR1 LNHNV and CDR2 YYDKDF come from the germline V gene (reference sequence). This CDR3 is 15 amino acids long. V shed 0 bases, J shed 3 bases, and the junction held 2 bases outside the gene matches. The CDR3 here is CATSRESGGYNEQFF. CDR3 nucleotide sequence: TGTGCCACCAGCAGAGAGTCAGGGGGCTACAATGAGCAGTTCTTC.

This chain joins TRBV11-2 and TRBJ1-1; 7 nucleotides align to TRBD1. The V segment lost 3 bases and the J segment 0 bases; nucleotides outside the gene matches: 4. The CDR3 extends over 15 amino acids. CDR1 and CDR2 (germline): SGHAT, FQNNGV. The CDR3 reads CASSFLGQVNTEAFF. For the CDR3, the DNA is TGTGCCAGCAGCTTTCTCGGACAGGTGAACACTGAAGCTTTCTTT.

The chain combines TRBV9 with TRBJ1-4; unclear D gene. The germline gives CDR1 SGDLS, CDR2 YYNGEE. Trimming removed 2 bases at V and 8 bases at J, with 13 bases between. The CDR3 has 14 amino acids. The CDR3 DNA reads as TGTGCCAGCAGCGTGGGAGCGAACGGGGAAAAACTGTTTTTT. It yields the protein CASSVGANGEKLFF.

The chain recombines TRBV12-3 or TRBV12-4 with TRBJ1-2; D may be TRBD1 (5 bases). V lost 3 bases and J 4 bases, leaving 9 bases between the germline ends. This CDR3 comprises 13 residues. CDR3 nucleotide sequence: TGTGCCAGCAGTTTTGACAGACCCTATGGCTACACCTTC. Translation: CASSFDRPYGYTF.

The V gene is TRBV6-2 or TRBV6-3, the J gene TRBJ1-2, with 7 nucleotides matching TRBD1. Germline V gives CDR1 MNHEY, CDR2 SVGEGT. The ends lost 2 bases at V and 9 bases at J; junction bases unmatched: 3. This CDR3 contains 12 residues. CDR3: CASSYEQGSYTF. CDR3 sequence (DNA): TGTGCCAGCAGTTACGAACAGGGGAGCTACACCTTC.

The chain combines TRBV5-1 with TRBJ1-2; TRBD1 agrees at 8 bases. Trimming removed 7 bases from V and 5 bases from J; junction bases left unmatched: 7. The CDR3 spans 13 residues. The germline V gene has CDR1 SGHRS and CDR2 YFSETQ. The CDR3 coding sequence is TGCGCCAGCGCCGGGACAGGACCGTATGGCTACACCTTC. Translating gives CASAGTGPYGYTF.

The gene calls are TRBV7-2 and TRBJ1-3; 7 bases fit TRBD1. V dropped 5 bases and J dropped 7; count of bases not matched to a gene: 2. Per the germline V gene, CDR1 is SGHTA and CDR2 is FQGNSA. The CDR3 sequence is 12 residues long. The CDR3 reads CASSPTGNTIYF. The DNA of the CDR3 is TGTGCCAGCAGCCCGACAGGGAACACCATATATTTT.